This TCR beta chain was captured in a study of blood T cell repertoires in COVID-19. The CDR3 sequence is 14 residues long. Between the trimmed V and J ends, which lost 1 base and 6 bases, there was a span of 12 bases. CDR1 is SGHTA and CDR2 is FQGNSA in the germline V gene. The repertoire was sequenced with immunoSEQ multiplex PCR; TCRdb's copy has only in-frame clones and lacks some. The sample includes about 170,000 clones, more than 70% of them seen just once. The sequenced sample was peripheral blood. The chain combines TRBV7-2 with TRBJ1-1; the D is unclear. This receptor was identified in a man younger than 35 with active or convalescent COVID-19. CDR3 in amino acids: CASSLDSGGPEAFF. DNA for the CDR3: TGTGCCAGCAGCTTAGATTCCGGAGGCCCTGAAGCTTTCTTT.